The next 31 T cell receptor beta chains were all read from a single sample in a study of shared clonotypes between healthy human individuals (TCRdb year 2020). For the CD8 naive samples, CD45RO-negative cells were positively selected for CCR7, yielding a CD45RA+CCR7+ population from which TemRA cells were excluded. Library preparation employed the immunoSEQ multiplex PCR assay. In its TCRdb copy, this immuneACCESS table keeps in-frame sequences only and misses some clones. Where compared with another copy, unresolved V genes explain less than half of these, and the others have no known cause. The sample has about 1,800,000 clones on record, approximately 95% of them singletons. Together, the top ten hold 0.95% to 1.5% of the sample. Sequenced input: naive CD8+ T cells sorted from blood. The sample's cell subset or site label, in plain terms: CD45RA+CCR7+. All receptors derive from a young man in good health.

Note on this clone: Other DNA sequences in the sample encode the same CDR3. The chain uses TRBV11-2 and TRBJ2-7; D is ambiguous. Trimming removed 5 bases from V and 0 bases from J, with 5 bases in between. CDR3 length: 12 residues. Germline CDR1 reads SGHAT; CDR2 reads FQNNGV. This CDR3 is CASSHSSYEQYF. DNA for the CDR3: TGTGCCAGCAGCCACAGCTCCTACGAGCAGTACTTC.

As DNA, the CDR3 is TGTGCCAGCAGTGACAAAACAGGGGCTTTCACAGATACGCAGTATTTT. It is translated as CASSDKTGAFTDTQYF. The chain joins TRBV6-4 to TRBJ2-3; 7 bases are shared with TRBD1. The CDR3 covers 16 residues. Germline V gives CDR1 MRHNA, CDR2 SNTAGT. V shed 2 bases and J 2 bases; nucleotides not matched to a gene: 7.

This sequence joins TRBV6-1 and TRBJ1-5; weak D call: TRBD1 (5 bases). Germline assignment: CDR1 MNHNS and CDR2 SASEGT. The CDR3 extends over 15 amino acids. Trimming pared 6 bases from V and 0 bases from J, leaving 12 bases between. CDR3 sequence (DNA): TGTGCCAGCAGCAAAATCGGGGGTAGCAATCAGCCCCAGCATTTT. Encoded protein: CASSKIGGSNQPQHF.

The chain joins TRBV11-2 to TRBJ1-5, with D possibly matching TRBD1 (5 bases). Trimming took off 2 bases at V and 3 bases at J, with 11 bases between the two ends. The CDR3 runs to 15 residues. CDR1 is SGHAT and CDR2 is FQNNGV in the germline V gene. The CDR3 protein is CASSLWGEANQPQHF. The CDR3 DNA follows: TGTGCCAGCAGCTTATGGGGGGAGGCCAATCAGCCCCAGCATTTT.

Written as DNA, the CDR3 is TGTGCCAGACCCCCGGCCGAGCAGTACTTC. Protein product: CARPPAEQYF. V gene TRBV6-4 combines with J gene TRBJ2-7; the D is unclear. Germline values: CDR1 MRHNA, CDR2 SNTAGT. The CDR3 spans 10 residues. V lost 9 bases and J 6 bases, leaving 9 bases between the germline ends.

CDR3 loop: CASSQDWGGYYEQYF. In nucleotides, the CDR3 is TGCGCCAGCAGCCAAGATTGGGGGGGGTATTACGAGCAGTACTTC. The chain uses TRBV4-1 and TRBJ2-7, with 7 bases that match TRBD2. The V segment lost 0 bases and the J segment 4 bases; nucleotides outside the gene matches: 6. Germline values: CDR1 MGHRA, CDR2 YSYEKL. The CDR3 spans 15 residues.

The V and J genes are TRBV11-2 and TRBJ2-1, with TRBD1 as a possible D gene (6 bases). Trimming took off 5 bases at V and 5 bases at J, with 13 bases between the two ends. Germline CDR1 and CDR2: SGHAT and FQNNGV. The CDR3 is made up of 14 amino acids. CDR3 nucleotides: TGTGCCAGCAGCACGGACAGTATCCACAATGAGCAGTTCTTC. This gives the protein CASSTDSIHNEQFF.

The V gene is TRBV28, the J gene TRBJ2-5, with 12 bases identical to TRBD2. J lost 1 base, V lost 6 bases, and 6 bases had no gene match. Germline V gene lookup returns CDR1 MDHEN and CDR2 SYDVKM. There are 16 residues in the CDR3. CDR3: CASRPTSGGLQETQYF. DNA of the CDR3: TGTGCCAGCAGGCCAACTAGCGGGGGGCTCCAAGAGACCCAGTACTTC.

Comments on this clone: The sample contains more than one DNA sequence encoding this CDR3. V usage is TRBV10-3 and J usage is TRBJ1-1; D unclear. This CDR3 has 12 residues. Germline CDR1 is ENHRY and CDR2 is SYGVKD. The V end lost 3 bases, the J end lost 2 bases, and 4 bases lay between the germline ends. For the CDR3, the DNA is TGTGCCATCAGTGAAGCCAACACTGAAGCTTTCTTT. It encodes CAISEANTEAFF.

The chain couples TRBV4-3 to TRBJ2-7, with D hard to call. This CDR3 has 14 amino acids. The V end was cut by 0 bases, the J end by 3 bases, with 9 bases between. CDR1 is LGHNA and CDR2 is YSLEER in the germline V gene. CDR3 sequence reads: CASSQDRPSYEQYF. The CDR3 nucleotides read TGCGCCAGCAGCCAAGATCGGCCGAGCTACGAGCAGTACTTC.

With respect to this clone: This specimen includes other DNA sequences encoding the same CDR3. V usage is TRBV7-9 and J usage is TRBJ2-1, with TRBD1 as a possible D gene (6 bases). Trimming pared 3 bases from V and 0 bases from J, leaving 9 bases between. The germline V gene encodes CDR1 SEHNR and CDR2 FQNEAQ (reference sequence). The length of the CDR3 is 15 residues. The CDR3 reads CASSLAQGSYNEQFF. In nucleotides, the CDR3 is TGTGCCAGCAGCTTGGCACAGGGCTCCTACAATGAGCAGTTCTTC.

The CDR3 sequence: CASSLSGRETQYF. As DNA, the CDR3 is TGTGCCAGCAGCTTATCCGGGCGAGAGACCCAGTACTTC. The genes are TRBV7-2 and TRBJ2-5; no reliable D call. There are 13 residues in the CDR3. The V end lost 2 bases, the J end lost 4 bases, and 8 bases lay between the germline ends. Germline values: CDR1 SGHTA, CDR2 FQGNSA.

This clone was counted once. V and J are TRBV30 and TRBJ2-1; D call uncertain. The CDR3 runs to 12 residues. Germline V lookup: CDR1 GTSNPN, CDR2 SVGIG (reference sequence). Trimming took off 4 bases at V and 6 bases at J, with 10 bases between the two ends. The CDR3 loop reads CAWKWTLNEQFF. The DNA of the CDR3 is TGTGCCTGGAAATGGACCCTCAATGAGCAGTTCTTC.

The rearrangement joins TRBV6-6 to TRBJ1-2; D is unclear. Germline V gene data show CDR1 as MNHNY and CDR2 as SVGAGI (reference sequence). Trimming cost V 7 bases and J 4 bases, with 13 bases left between them. The CDR3 is made up of 13 amino acids. The CDR3 loop is CASTLTESYGYTF. The CDR3 bases are TGTGCCAGCACCCTCACGGAGAGCTATGGCTACACCTTC.

The chain is built from TRBV10-3 and TRBJ2-7, with 7 nucleotides matching TRBD1. There are 14 residues in the CDR3. Trimming cost V 4 bases and J 4 bases; bases outside gene matches: 7. Germline CDR1 and CDR2: ENHRY and SYGVKD. The CDR3 region has the DNA TGTGCCATCAGTGGCGACAGGGTGTTATACGAGCAGTACTTC. Protein sequence: CAISGDRVLYEQYF.

The chain carries TRBV7-9 and TRBJ1-6; 9 nucleotides align to TRBD1. CDR1 SEHNR and CDR2 FQNEAQ come from the germline V gene (reference sequence). After removal of 5 bases from V and 8 bases from J, the junction contained 10 bases not matched to a gene. The CDR3 spans 16 residues. In DNA, the CDR3 is TGTGCCAGCAGCCAGACCCGACAGGGGGATTATTCACCCCTCCACTTT. This codes for CASSQTRQGDYSPLHF.

The rearrangement links TRBV25-1 to TRBJ2-3, with unresolved D. Trimming shortened V by 2 bases and J by 5 bases, and 2 bases separated the two germline ends. This CDR3 region has 11 residues. CDR1 and CDR2 (germline): MGHDK, SYGVNS. CDR3 amino acids: CASSELDTQYF. The CDR3 bases are TGTGCCAGCAGTGAACTAGATACGCAGTATTTT.

The chain's CDR3 is CAPAGPQHF. Written as DNA, the CDR3 is TGTGCTCCCGCGGGGCCCCAGCATTTT. The J gene is TRBJ1-5, the V gene TRBV7-7; D not certain. From germline, CDR1 is SSHAT and CDR2 FNYEAQ (reference sequence). This CDR3 comprises 9 residues.

This CDR3 is CASSEALSNGYTF. CDR3 nucleotides: TGTGCCAGCAGTGAAGCGCTTAGTAATGGCTACACCTTC. The chain recombines TRBV6-1 with TRBJ1-2; D is unclear. V was shortened by 0 bases and J by 6 bases, with 8 bases between the two germline ends. Germline loops: CDR1 MNHNS, CDR2 SASEGT. The CDR3 extends over 13 amino acids.

The chain is built from TRBV13 and TRBJ2-7, with 9 positions matching TRBD1. The CDR3 consists of 19 residues. CDR1 PRHDT and CDR2 FYEKMQ come from the germline V gene (reference sequence). The junction had 18 bases not matched to a gene; V was cut back by 5 bases and J by 1 base. Here the CDR3 DNA reads TGTGCCAGCAGCGAAAGCCTCGGACAGGGGCATTCCAAGTCCTACGAGCAGTACTTC. Amino acids: CASSESLGQGHSKSYEQYF.

This clone has more than one count but fewer than ten. The chain employs TRBV29-1 and TRBJ1-2; 11 bases match TRBD1. V shed 6 bases, J shed 8 bases, and the junction held 8 bases outside the gene matches. Germline CDR1 reads SQVTM; CDR2 reads ANQGSEA. This CDR3 contains 13 residues. CDR3 protein: CSVVGQGAWGYTF. As DNA, the CDR3 is TGCAGCGTCGTCGGACAGGGGGCTTGGGGCTACACCTTC.

The chain joins TRBV27 to TRBJ2-7; D may be TRBD2 (6 bases). Trimming took off 5 bases at V and 2 bases at J, with 22 bases between the two ends. The CDR3 sequence is 17 residues long. The germline V gene has CDR1 MNHEY and CDR2 SMNVEV (reference sequence). This CDR3 is CASSPSHGDLPPYEQYF. DNA of the CDR3: TGTGCCAGCAGTCCCAGCCACGGGGACTTACCGCCCTACGAGCAGTACTTC.

This clone was observed once. The identical CDR3 is also encoded by other nucleotide sequences in the sample. The chain has TRBV30 and TRBJ1-1, with TRBD1 as a possible D gene (5 bases). Germline V gene data show CDR1 as GTSNPN and CDR2 as SVGIG (reference sequence). The germline V and J ends were trimmed by 0 bases and 1 base, with 9 bases remaining between them. The CDR3 is 14 residues long. CDR3 region: CAWSVLGRNTEAFF. The DNA of the CDR3 is TGTGCCTGGAGTGTATTGGGACGGAACACTGAAGCTTTCTTT.

This sequence joins TRBV4-1 and TRBJ1-5; TRBD1 matches 9 bases. Germline V CDR1 and CDR2: MGHRA, YSYEKL. The CDR3 runs to 17 residues. With V trimmed by 0 bases and J by 0 bases, 3 bases remained unmatched. The CDR3 DNA is TGCGCCAGCAGCCAAGAGGGGGGACAGGGTAGCAATCAGCCCCAGCATTTT. Residues: CASSQEGGQGSNQPQHF.

The chain joins TRBV6-1 to TRBJ1-1; D is undetermined. The CDR3 consists of 13 residues. Per germline, CDR1 MNHNS and CDR2 SASEGT. Trimming removed 5 bases from V and 1 base from J, with 8 bases in between. CDR3 DNA sequence: TGTGCCAGCAGTCAGAGACAGAACACTGAAGCTTTCTTT. This encodes CASSQRQNTEAFF.

The J gene is TRBJ2-7, the V gene TRBV5-1; the match to TRBD2 covers 9 bases. Per germline, CDR1 SGHRS and CDR2 YFSETQ. The CDR3 consists of 15 residues. Unmatched junction bases numbered 5, after V lost 0 bases and J lost 4 bases. CDR3 amino acids: CASSLGREGLYEQYF. The CDR3 DNA reads TGCGCCAGCAGCTTGGGGCGGGAGGGCCTATACGAGCAGTACTTC.

The V gene is TRBV2, the J gene TRBJ1-4, with D possibly matching TRBD1 (5 bases). V was trimmed by 7 bases and J by 0 bases, leaving 12 bases between them. Germline values: CDR1 SNHLY, CDR2 FYNNEI. This CDR3 contains 15 residues. The CDR3, as DNA: TGTGCCAGCATAGCGCCGGGACCAACTAATGAAAAACTGTTTTTT. Protein sequence: CASIAPGPTNEKLFF.

The CDR3 region is CASRPDSGWSYNSPLHF. In DNA form, the CDR3 reads TGTGCCAGCAGGCCAGACTCAGGGTGGTCCTATAATTCACCCCTCCACTTT. J is TRBJ1-6 and V is TRBV28, with a possible D match to TRBD1 (5 bases). V dropped 6 bases and J dropped 1 base, with 16 bases sitting between them. The CDR3 runs to 17 residues. Per the germline V gene, CDR1 is MDHEN and CDR2 is SYDVKM. The full variable domain, rest sourced from reference TRBV28 and TRBJ1-6, is DVKVTQSSRYLVKRTGEKVFLECVQDMDHENMFWYRQDPGLGLRLIYFSYDVKMKEKGDIPEGYSVSREKKERFSLILESASTNQTSMYLCASRPDSGWSYNSPLHFGNGTRLTVT.

The chain uses TRBV7-9 and TRBJ1-1; possible D gene TRBD1, 5 bases. Germline V gene data show CDR1 as SEHNR and CDR2 as FQNEAQ (reference sequence). This CDR3 contains 14 residues. Trimming left V 1 base short and J 7 bases short, with 13 bases between. This CDR3 reads CASSLVGGEGEAFF. The CDR3 DNA sequence: TGTGCCAGCAGCTTAGTTGGGGGAGAGGGTGAAGCTTTCTTT.

The chain carries TRBV11-2 and TRBJ2-5, with 8 positions matching TRBD2. Per germline, CDR1 SGHAT and CDR2 FQNNGV. This CDR3 comprises 15 residues. With V trimmed by 5 bases and J by 1 base, 6 bases remained unmatched. The CDR3: CASSPGSGGQETQYF. CDR3 DNA sequence: TGTGCCAGCAGCCCTGGAAGCGGGGGCCAAGAGACCCAGTACTTC.

The chain is built from TRBV6-1 and TRBJ2-7; 8 positions agree with TRBD2. The V gene's germline CDR1 is MNHNS and CDR2 SASEGT. The CDR3 sequence is 14 residues long. V shed 2 bases and J 3 bases; nucleotides not matched to a gene: 3. In DNA, the CDR3 is TGTGCCAGCAGTGAACGTCTAGCGGGCTACGAGCAGTACTTC. Its protein product is CASSERLAGYEQYF.